This T cell receptor beta chain emerged from a study of OX40 agonist ivuxolimab in advanced cancers. Study overall: The patients got ivuxolimab, which is an agonistic anti-OX40 (CD134) antibody.

Study outcomes and limitations: Clonal expansion was seen in CD4+ and CD8+ blood T cells by week 6 at 0.1 to 3.0 mg/kg. On average, a greater number of expanded clones characterised CD8+ T cells relative to CD4+.

Only in-frame clones appear in the TCRdb table, and some are missing; sequencing was by immunoSEQ multiplex PCR. This sample yields about 64,000 clones, of which 88% are seen a single time; 0.67% belongs to the top ten. Excluded were patients having autoimmune disease history or systemic immunosuppression. As concerns this clone: Its antigen is undetermined.

The input for sequencing was CD4+ or CD8+ T cells sorted from blood, taken in a trial of the OX40 agonist ivuxolimab. The sequence came from an adult with an advanced solid tumor such as melanoma, head and neck, liver or kidney cancer.

CDR3 loop: CSVDGRHTEAFF. The CDR3 nucleotides are TGCAGCGTTGATGGAAGGCACACTGAAGCTTTCTTT. The chain links TRBV29-1 to TRBJ1-1; D remains ambiguous. The CDR3 is 12 amino acids. Per germline, CDR1 SQVTM and CDR2 ANQGSEA. V lost 3 bases and J lost 3, with 8 bases in between.